Each of the 11 T cell receptor beta chains below was sequenced from the same sample in a study of T-cell reconstitution after alpha-beta-depleted transplantation in children. Library preparation (for TCRbeta) was performed with unique molecular identifiers. Each CDR3 protein gets one entry after TCRdb re-called the PCR reads with MiXCR. This table holds 600,000 to 800,000 distinct CDR3 sequences, around 14% found once. Source: PBMCs, taken before TCRalphabeta/CD19-depleted stem cell transplant. Every receptor here comes from a girl aged 2 to 9 with congenital amegakaryocytic thrombocytopenia, due to receive a stem cell transplant.

Only a few counts were recorded for this clonotype. The rearrangement links TRBV5-1 to TRBJ2-7, with a weak D call TRBD2 (5 bases). With 4 bases removed from V and 3 bases from J, the gap between germline ends came to 23 bases. The CDR3 consists of 17 residues. Germline loops: CDR1 SGHRS, CDR2 YFSETQ. CDR3 loop: CASSLALVSANNYEQYF. The CDR3 DNA follows: TGCGCCAGCAGCCTAGCCCTGGTTAGTGCCAACAACTACGAGCAGTACTTC.

In this sample, this clonotype turned up a few times. V usage is TRBV7-9 and J usage is TRBJ2-2; D ambiguous. The CDR3 runs 14 residues. V shed 10 bases and J shed 0 bases, with 12 bases lying between them. Looked up from germline, CDR1 is SEHNR and CDR2 is FQNEAQ (reference sequence). The CDR3 bases are TGTGCCACCTCGAATCGCGCGAACACCGGGGAGCTGTTTTTT. Its translation: CATSNRANTGELFF.

In its sample, this clonotype was seen many times. The chain is built from TRBV5-1 and TRBJ2-5; no definite D call. Trimming took 1 base from V and 5 from J, leaving 9 bases between them. Germline V gives CDR1 SGHRS, CDR2 YFSETQ. The CDR3 length is 13 residues. The CDR3 loop is CASSLLEDETQYF. Written as DNA, the CDR3 is TGCGCCAGCAGCTTGTTGGAAGACGAGACCCAGTACTTC.

This rearrangement joins TRBV6-2 or TRBV6-3 to TRBJ2-1; 8 nucleotides line up with TRBD2. Germline CDR1 and CDR2: MNHEY and SVGEGT. Germline trimming cut 7 bases from V and 7 bases from J; bases unmatched to any gene: 9. The CDR3 consists of 14 residues. CDR3 sequence: CASISGTRKNEQFF. CDR3 DNA: TGTGCCAGCATATCCGGGACTAGGAAGAATGAGCAGTTCTTC.

This clonotype was counted many times. J is TRBJ2-3 and V is TRBV20-1; D call uncertain. The CDR3 length is 13 residues. Germline V lookup: CDR1 DFQATT, CDR2 SNEGSKA (reference sequence). Trimming shortened V by 2 bases and J by 0 bases, and 6 bases separated the two germline ends. Here the CDR3 reads CSARSDSTDTQYF. CDR3 coding DNA: TGCAGTGCTAGAAGTGACAGCACAGATACGCAGTATTTT.

This clonotype was detected a few times. The gene calls are TRBV5-1 and TRBJ2-5; D uncertain. The CDR3 is 12 amino acids. Germline V CDR1 and CDR2: SGHRS, YFSETQ. V lost 5 bases and J 5 bases, leaving 10 bases between the germline ends. CDR3 sequence: CASRQVQETQYF. The CDR3 region has the DNA TGCGCCAGCAGGCAGGTCCAGGAGACCCAGTACTTC.

This clonotype was recorded a few times. The V gene is TRBV27, the J gene TRBJ2-7; 8 nucleotides match TRBD1. V shed 2 bases and J 4 bases; nucleotides not matched to a gene: 7. This CDR3 spans 15 amino acids. Looked up from germline, CDR1 is MNHEY and CDR2 is SMNVEV (reference sequence). The CDR3 nucleotides are TGTGCCAGCAGTTTACTGGGACAGGAGAATTACGAGCAGTACTTC. Translated: CASSLLGQENYEQYF.

This clonotype has more than one count but fewer than ten. This CDR3 is CASSFLAGENIQYF. CDR3 bases: TGTGCCAGCAGTTTCCTAGCGGGAGAAAACATTCAGTACTTC. The chain links TRBV27 to TRBJ2-4; 10 nucleotides align to TRBD2. The CDR3 is made up of 14 amino acids. Trimming cost V 3 bases and J 5 bases; bases outside gene matches: 1. Germline V lookup: CDR1 MNHEY, CDR2 SMNVEV (reference sequence).

In this sample, this clonotype turned up many times. The chain is built from TRBV29-1 and TRBJ1-5; tentative D call: TRBD1 (6 bases). This CDR3 comprises 12 residues. CDR1 and CDR2 (germline): SQVTM, ANQGSEA. Trimming left V 7 bases short and J 5 bases short, with 12 bases between. The CDR3 coding sequence is TGCAGCGCTGGACAGACTGATCAGCCCCAGCATTTT. Its translation is CSAGQTDQPQHF.

There are many counts of this clonotype. The chain is built from TRBV20-1 and TRBJ2-3, with D tentatively TRBD1 (6 bases). V was trimmed by 3 bases and J by 0 bases, leaving 16 bases between them. CDR1 and CDR2 (germline): DFQATT, SNEGSKA (reference sequence). The CDR3 has 16 residues. This chain's CDR3 is CSASENRVTSTDTQYF. DNA for the CDR3: TGCAGTGCTAGCGAAAACAGGGTTACTAGCACAGATACGCAGTATTTT.

The V gene is TRBV5-1, the J gene TRBJ2-7; D remains unclear. This CDR3 spans 12 amino acids. From germline, CDR1 is SGHRS and CDR2 YFSETQ. The V end was cut by 7 bases, the J end by 2 bases, with 10 bases between. The chain's CDR3 is CASVSETYEQYF. In DNA, the CDR3 is TGCGCCAGCGTGAGCGAAACCTACGAGCAGTACTTC.